The 5 T cell receptor beta chains below come from one sample, sequenced in a study of shared clonotypes between healthy human individuals. Data came from immunoSEQ multiplex PCR; TCRdb stores just in-frame clones and leaves some out. The top ten hold around 23% of the sample, which has 110,000 or so clones, around 73% seen once. The specimen was memory CD8+ T cells sorted from blood. Described subset: CD45RO+ cells pooled with CCR7-negative TemRA cells. The receptors derive from a woman aged 25-40 years in good health.

The chain joins TRBV6-1 to TRBJ1-1, with D perhaps TRBD1 (5 bases). The CDR3 covers 15 residues. The germline V gene encodes CDR1 MNHNS and CDR2 SASEGT. V was shortened by 4 bases and J by 1 base, with 13 bases between the two germline ends. CDR3 residues: CASSGGAGTNTEAFF. The CDR3 DNA reads TGTGCCAGCAGTGGTGGGGCAGGGACGAACACTGAAGCTTTCTTT.

This clone was recorded a few times. The V gene is TRBV5-6, the J gene TRBJ1-2; 7 bases align to TRBD1. Germline trimming cut 5 bases from V and 4 bases from J; bases unmatched to any gene: 5. This CDR3 region has 13 residues. Germline values: CDR1 SGHDT, CDR2 YYEEEE. CDR3 region: CASRRQGSYGYTF. CDR3 sequence (DNA): TGTGCCAGCAGGCGACAGGGCAGCTATGGCTACACCTTC.

This clone has a count of ten or more. This chain connects TRBV7-7 to TRBJ1-1; tentatively, D is TRBD1 (5 bases). The CDR3 covers 14 residues. Trimming removed 5 bases from V and 1 base from J, with 11 bases in between. Germline values: CDR1 SSHAT, CDR2 FNYEAQ (reference sequence). The CDR3 here is CASSASTENTEAFF. The CDR3, as DNA: TGTGCCAGCAGCGCCTCGACAGAGAACACTGAAGCTTTCTTT.

The rearrangement uses TRBV5-6 and TRBJ1-1; D is perhaps TRBD1 (6 bases). Between the trimmed V and J ends, which lost 2 bases and 0 bases, there was a span of 11 bases. The CDR3 covers 15 residues. Germline values: CDR1 SGHDT, CDR2 YYEEEE. The CDR3 region is CASSFNREMNTEAFF. For the CDR3, the DNA is TGTGCCAGCAGCTTCAACAGGGAAATGAACACTGAAGCTTTCTTT.

V gene TRBV5-4 combines with J gene TRBJ2-5; D unresolved. The J call is in doubt because the DNA end fits TRBJ2-7 better. The CDR3 runs to 12 residues. Germline V gene data show CDR1 as SGHNT and CDR2 as YYREEE (reference sequence). The CDR3 reads CASSFKSYEQYF. The DNA of the CDR3 is TGTGCCAGCAGCTTCAAATCCTACGAGCAGTACTTC.